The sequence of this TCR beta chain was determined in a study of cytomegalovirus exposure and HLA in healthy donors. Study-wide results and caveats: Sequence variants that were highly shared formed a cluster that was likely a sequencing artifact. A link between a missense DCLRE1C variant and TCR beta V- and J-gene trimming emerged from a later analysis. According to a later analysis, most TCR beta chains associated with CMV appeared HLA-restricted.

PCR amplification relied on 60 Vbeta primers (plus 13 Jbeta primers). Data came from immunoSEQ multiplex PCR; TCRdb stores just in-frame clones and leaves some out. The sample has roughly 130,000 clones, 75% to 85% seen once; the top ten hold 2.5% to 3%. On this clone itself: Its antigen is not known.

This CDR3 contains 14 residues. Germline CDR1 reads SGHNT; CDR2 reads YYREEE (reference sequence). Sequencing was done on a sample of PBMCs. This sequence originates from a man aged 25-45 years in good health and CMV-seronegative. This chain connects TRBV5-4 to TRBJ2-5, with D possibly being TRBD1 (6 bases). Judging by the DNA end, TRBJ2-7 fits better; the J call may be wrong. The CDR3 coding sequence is TGTGCCAGCAGCCCAGGGGTCAGGTCCTACGAGCAGTACTTC. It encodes CASSPGVRSYEQYF.